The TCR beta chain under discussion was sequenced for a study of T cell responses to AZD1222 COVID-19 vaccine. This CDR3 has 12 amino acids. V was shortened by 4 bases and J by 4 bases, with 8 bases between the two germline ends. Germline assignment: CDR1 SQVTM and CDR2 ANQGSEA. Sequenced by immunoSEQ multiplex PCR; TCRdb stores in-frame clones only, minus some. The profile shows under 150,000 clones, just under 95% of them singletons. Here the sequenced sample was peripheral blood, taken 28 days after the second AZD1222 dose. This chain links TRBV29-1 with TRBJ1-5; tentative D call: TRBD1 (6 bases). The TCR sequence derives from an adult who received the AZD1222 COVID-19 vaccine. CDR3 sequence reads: CSVVTGNQPQHF. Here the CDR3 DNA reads TGCAGCGTTGTTACAGGGAATCAGCCCCAGCATTTT.